Given below is one TCR beta chain in context. Its antigen remains unknown. V shed 0 bases and J 0 bases; nucleotides not matched to a gene: 15. Germline CDR1 reads SGHAT; CDR2 reads FQNNGV. This CDR3 spans 20 amino acids. TCRdb called the reads again in MiXCR, with one record for every CDR3 protein. The repertoire holds some 20,000 distinct CDR3 sequences, with about 42% as singletons. This sample stems from a study of T cell repertoires in cytomegalovirus infection. Across the whole study: Evidence of both CMV infection and a matching HLA type came from public TCR beta signatures.

The chain is built from TRBV11-2 and TRBJ1-2, with 8 bases aligning to TRBD1. This receptor was obtained from a human donor in good health (CMV status not recorded). Some clones in this sample may be carry-over from other donors' samples. Here the sequenced sample was CD8+ T cells from cultured PBMCs, taken from culture after CMV antigen stimulation. The CDR3 DNA is TGTGCCAGCAGCTTAGATCCTGGGAGACAGGGGAGCTTTCCTAACTATGGCTACACCTTC. Its translation is CASSLDPGRQGSFPNYGYTF.